This T cell receptor beta chain was recorded in a study of shared clonotypes between healthy human individuals. Naive CD8 cells lacked CD45RO and underwent positive selection for CCR7, leaving out terminally differentiated effector memory CD45RA+ cells. This CDR3 is 16 amino acids long. V shed 4 bases and J shed 5 bases, with 17 bases lying between them. CDR1 and CDR2 (germline): SGHDN, FVKESK. TCRdb keeps only in-frame clones here, not all; method: immunoSEQ multiplex PCR. The sample lists around 1.9 million clones; 90% to 95% were seen once. This receptor was taken from a man younger than 35 in good health. Some clones in this sample may be carry-over from other donors' samples. This chain uses TRBV14 with TRBJ1-4; D possibly corresponds to TRBD1 (5 bases). Sequencing was performed on naive CD8+ T cells from PBMCs. CDR3 loop: CASSPRGPGWNEKLFF. The CDR3 DNA is TGTGCCAGCAGCCCCCGAGGGCCAGGGTGGAATGAAAAACTGTTTTTT.